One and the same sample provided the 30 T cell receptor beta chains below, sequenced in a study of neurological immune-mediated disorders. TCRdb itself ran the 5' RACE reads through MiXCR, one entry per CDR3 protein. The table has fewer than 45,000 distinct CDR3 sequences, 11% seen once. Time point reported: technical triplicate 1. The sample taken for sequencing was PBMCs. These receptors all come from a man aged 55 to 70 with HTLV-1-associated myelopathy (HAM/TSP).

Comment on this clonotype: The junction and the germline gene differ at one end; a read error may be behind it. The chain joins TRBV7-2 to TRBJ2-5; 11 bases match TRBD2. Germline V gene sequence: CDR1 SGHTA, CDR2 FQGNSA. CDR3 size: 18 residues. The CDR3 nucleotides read TGTGCCAGCAGCTCCCCCCCAGGTAGCGGGAGGGCCTTGAAGACCCGGTACTTC. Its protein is CASSSPPGSGRALKTRYF.

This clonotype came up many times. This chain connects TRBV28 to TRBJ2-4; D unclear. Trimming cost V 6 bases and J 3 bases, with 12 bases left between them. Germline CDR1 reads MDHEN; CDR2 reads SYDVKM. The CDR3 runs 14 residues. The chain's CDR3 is CASSPGGGKNIQYF. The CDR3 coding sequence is TGTGCCAGCAGCCCAGGTGGCGGCAAAAACATTCAGTACTTC.

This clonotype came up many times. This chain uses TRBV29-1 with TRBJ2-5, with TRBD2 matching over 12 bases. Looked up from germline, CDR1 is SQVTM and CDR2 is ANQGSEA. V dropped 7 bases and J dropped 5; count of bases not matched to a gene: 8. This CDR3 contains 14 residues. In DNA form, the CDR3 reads TGCAGCGGGAGACTAGCGGGAGCTATGGAGACCCAGTACTTC. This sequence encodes CSGRLAGAMETQYF.

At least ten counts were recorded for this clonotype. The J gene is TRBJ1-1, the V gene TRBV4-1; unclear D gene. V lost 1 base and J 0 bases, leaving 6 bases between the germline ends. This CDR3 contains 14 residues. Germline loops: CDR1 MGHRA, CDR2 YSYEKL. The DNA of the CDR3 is TGCGCCAGCAGCCAAGCCGCCCTGAACACTGAAGCTTTCTTT. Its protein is CASSQAALNTEAFF.

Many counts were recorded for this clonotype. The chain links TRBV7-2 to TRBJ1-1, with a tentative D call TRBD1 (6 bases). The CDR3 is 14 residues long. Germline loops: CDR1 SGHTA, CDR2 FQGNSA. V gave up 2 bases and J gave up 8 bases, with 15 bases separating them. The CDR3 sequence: CASSLFARTVEAFF. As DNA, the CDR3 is TGTGCCAGCAGCTTATTTGCACGGACAGTAGAAGCTTTCTTT. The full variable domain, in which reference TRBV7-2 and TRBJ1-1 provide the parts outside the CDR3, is GAGVSQSPSNKVTEKGKDVELRCDPISGHTALYWYRQSLGQGLEFLIYFQGNSAPDKSGLPSDRFSAERTGGSVSTLTIQRTQQEDSAVYLCASSLFARTVEAFFGQGTRLTVV.

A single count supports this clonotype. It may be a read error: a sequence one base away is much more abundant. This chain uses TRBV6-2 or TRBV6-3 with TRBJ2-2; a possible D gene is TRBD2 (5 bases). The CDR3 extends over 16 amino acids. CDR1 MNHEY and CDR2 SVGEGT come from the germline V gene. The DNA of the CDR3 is TGTGCCAGCAGTTACGGGGAGAGGTTTGGCACCGTGGAGCTGTTTTTT. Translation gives CASSYGERFGTVELFF.

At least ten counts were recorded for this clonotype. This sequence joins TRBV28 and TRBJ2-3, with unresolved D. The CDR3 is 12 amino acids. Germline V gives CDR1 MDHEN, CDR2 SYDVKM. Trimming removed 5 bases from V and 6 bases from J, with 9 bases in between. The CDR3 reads CASSTPTDTQYF. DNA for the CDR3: TGTGCCAGCAGTACTCCCACGGATACGCAGTATTTT.

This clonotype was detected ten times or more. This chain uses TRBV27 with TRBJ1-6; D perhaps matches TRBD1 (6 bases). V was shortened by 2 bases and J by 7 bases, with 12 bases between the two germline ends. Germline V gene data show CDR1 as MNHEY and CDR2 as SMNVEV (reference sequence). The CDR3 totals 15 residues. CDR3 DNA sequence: TGTGCCAGCAGTTTAGGACAGCGGGGAAATTCACCCCTCCACTTT. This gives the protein CASSLGQRGNSPLHF.

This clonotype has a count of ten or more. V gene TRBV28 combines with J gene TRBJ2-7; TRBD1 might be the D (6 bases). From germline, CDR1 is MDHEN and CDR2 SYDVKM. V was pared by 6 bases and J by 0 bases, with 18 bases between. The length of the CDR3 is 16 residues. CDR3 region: CASRGDRTALSYEQYF. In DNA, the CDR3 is TGTGCCAGCAGAGGCGACCGGACAGCCCTCTCCTACGAGCAGTACTTC.

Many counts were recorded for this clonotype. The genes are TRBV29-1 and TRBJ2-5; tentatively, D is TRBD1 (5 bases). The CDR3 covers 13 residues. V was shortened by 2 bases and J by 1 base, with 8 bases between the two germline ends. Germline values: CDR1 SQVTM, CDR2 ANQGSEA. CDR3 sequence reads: CSVERGLQETQYF. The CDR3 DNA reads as TGCAGCGTTGAAAGGGGCCTCCAAGAGACCCAGTACTTC. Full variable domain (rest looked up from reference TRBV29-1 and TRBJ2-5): SAVISQKPSRDICQRGTSLTIQCQVDSQVTMMFWYRQQPGQSLTLIATANQGSEATYESGFVIDKFPISRPNLTFSTLTVSNMSPEDSSIYLCSVERGLQETQYFGPGTRLLVL.

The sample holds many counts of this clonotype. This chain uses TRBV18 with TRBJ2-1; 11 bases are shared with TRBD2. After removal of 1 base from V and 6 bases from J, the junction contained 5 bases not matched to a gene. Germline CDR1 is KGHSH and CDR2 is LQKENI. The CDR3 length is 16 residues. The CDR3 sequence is CASSPQLAGELNEQFF. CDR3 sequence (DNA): TGTGCCAGCTCACCACAACTAGCGGGAGAGCTCAATGAGCAGTTCTTC.

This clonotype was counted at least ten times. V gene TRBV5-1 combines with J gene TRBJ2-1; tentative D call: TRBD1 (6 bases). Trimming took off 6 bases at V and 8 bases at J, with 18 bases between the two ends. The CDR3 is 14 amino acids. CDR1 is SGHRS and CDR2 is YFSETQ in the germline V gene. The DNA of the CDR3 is TGCGCCAGCATAAGGACAGATGATGGCCATGAGCAGTTCTTC. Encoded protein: CASIRTDDGHEQFF. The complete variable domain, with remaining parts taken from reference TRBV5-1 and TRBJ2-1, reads KAGVTQTPRYLIKTRGQQVTLSCSPISGHRSVSWYQQTPGQGLQFLFEYFSETQRNKGNFPGRFSGRQFSNSRSEMNVSTLELGDSALYLCASIRTDDGHEQFFGPGTRLTVL.

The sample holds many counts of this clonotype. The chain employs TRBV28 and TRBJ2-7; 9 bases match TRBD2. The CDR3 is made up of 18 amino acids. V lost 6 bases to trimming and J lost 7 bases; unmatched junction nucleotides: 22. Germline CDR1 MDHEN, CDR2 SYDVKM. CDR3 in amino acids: CASSWGRGAGGRTREQYF. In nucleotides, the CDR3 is TGTGCCAGCAGCTGGGGAAGAGGAGCGGGAGGTCGAACCCGGGAGCAGTACTTC.

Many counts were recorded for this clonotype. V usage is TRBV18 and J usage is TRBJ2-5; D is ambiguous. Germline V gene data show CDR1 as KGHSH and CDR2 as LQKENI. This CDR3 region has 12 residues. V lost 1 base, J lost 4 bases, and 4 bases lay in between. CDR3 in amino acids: CASSPQGETQYF. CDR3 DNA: TGTGCCAGCTCACCACAGGGAGAGACCCAGTACTTC.

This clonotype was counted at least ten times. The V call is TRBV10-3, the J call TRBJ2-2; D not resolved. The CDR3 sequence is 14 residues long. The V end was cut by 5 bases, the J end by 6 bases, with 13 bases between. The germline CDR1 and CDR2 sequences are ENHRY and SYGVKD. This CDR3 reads CAISKDTDAGELFF. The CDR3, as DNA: TGTGCCATCAGTAAAGATACCGACGCCGGGGAGCTGTTTTTT.

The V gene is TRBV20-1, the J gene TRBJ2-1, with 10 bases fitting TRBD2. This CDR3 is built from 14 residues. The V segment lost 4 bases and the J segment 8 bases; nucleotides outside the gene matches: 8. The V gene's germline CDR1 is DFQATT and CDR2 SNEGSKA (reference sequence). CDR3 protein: CSAMVLAGNYEQFF. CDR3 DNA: TGCAGTGCTATGGTACTAGCGGGAAACTATGAGCAGTTCTTC.

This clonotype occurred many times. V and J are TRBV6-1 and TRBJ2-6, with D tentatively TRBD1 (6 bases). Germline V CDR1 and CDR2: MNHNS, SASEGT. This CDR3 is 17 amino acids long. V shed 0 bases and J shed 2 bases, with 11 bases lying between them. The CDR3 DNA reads TGTGCCAGCAGTGAAGCGGGCTCAGGGGCTGGGGCCAACGTCCTGACTTTC. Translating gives CASSEAGSGAGANVLTF.

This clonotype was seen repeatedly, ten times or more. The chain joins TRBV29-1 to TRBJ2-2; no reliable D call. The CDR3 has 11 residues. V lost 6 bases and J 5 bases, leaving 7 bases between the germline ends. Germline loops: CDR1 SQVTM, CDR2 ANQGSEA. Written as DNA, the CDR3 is TGCAGCGTAGATGGGACCGGGGAGCTGTTTTTT. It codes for CSVDGTGELFF.

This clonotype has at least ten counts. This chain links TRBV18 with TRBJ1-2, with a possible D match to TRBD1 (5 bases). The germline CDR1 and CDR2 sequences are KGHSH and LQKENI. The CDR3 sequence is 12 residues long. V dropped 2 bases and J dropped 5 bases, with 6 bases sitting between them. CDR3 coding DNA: TGTGCCAGCTCACCAGACAGTTATGGCTACACCTTC. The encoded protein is CASSPDSYGYTF.

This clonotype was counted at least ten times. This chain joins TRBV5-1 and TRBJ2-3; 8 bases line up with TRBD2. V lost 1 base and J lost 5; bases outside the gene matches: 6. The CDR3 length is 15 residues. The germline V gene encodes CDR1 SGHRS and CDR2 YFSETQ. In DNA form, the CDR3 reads TGCGCCAGCAGCTTGTCGGCTAGCGGGCTAGATACGCAGTATTTT. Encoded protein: CASSLSASGLDTQYF. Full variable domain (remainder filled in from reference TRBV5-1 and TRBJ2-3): KAGVTQTPRYLIKTRGQQVTLSCSPISGHRSVSWYQQTPGQGLQFLFEYFSETQRNKGNFPGRFSGRQFSNSRSEMNVSTLELGDSALYLCASSLSASGLDTQYFGPGTRLTVL.

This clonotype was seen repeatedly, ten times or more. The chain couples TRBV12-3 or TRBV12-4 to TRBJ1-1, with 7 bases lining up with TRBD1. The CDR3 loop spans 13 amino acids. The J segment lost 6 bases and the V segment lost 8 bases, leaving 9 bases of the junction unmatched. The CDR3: CASRQGEYSEAFF. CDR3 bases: TGTGCCAGCCGACAGGGCGAATACTCTGAAGCTTTCTTT.

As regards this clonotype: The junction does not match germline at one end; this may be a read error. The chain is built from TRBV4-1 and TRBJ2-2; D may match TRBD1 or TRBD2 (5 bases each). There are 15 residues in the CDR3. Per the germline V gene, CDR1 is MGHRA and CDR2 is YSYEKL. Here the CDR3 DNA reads TGCGCCAGCAGCCAAGATCCGCTACACACCAGGGAGCTGTCTTTT. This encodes CASSQDPLHTRELSF.

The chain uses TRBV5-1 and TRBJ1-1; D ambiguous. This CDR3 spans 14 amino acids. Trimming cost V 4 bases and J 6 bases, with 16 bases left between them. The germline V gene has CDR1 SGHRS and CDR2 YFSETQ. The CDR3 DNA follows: TGCGCCAGCAGCACCGGAGGGAGTCGGTCTGAAGCTTTCTTT. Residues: CASSTGGSRSEAFF.

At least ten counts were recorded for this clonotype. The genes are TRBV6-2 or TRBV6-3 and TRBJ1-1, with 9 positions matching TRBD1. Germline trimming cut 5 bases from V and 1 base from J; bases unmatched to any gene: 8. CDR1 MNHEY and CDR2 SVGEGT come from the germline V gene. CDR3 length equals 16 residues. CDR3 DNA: TGTGCCAGCAGTCCCCGAAAGGGACAGGGGAACACTGAAGCTTTCTTT. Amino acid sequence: CASSPRKGQGNTEAFF.

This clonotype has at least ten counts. The CDR3 region has the DNA TGTGCCAGCAGCCAACGGTTTAGCGGGAGTCCCGGCGAGCAGTACTTC. Protein product: CASSQRFSGSPGEQYF. V usage is TRBV3-1 and J usage is TRBJ2-7; 9 bases are shared with TRBD2. This CDR3 has 16 residues. Trimming at V came to 2 bases and at J to 6 bases, leaving 11 bases not matched to a gene. Germline CDR1 LGHDT, CDR2 YNNKEL (reference sequence).

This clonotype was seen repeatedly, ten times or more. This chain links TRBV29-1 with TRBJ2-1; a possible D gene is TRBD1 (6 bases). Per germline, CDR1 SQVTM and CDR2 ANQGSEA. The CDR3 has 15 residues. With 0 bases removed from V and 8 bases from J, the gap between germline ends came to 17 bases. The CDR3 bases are TGCAGCGTTGAAGATCGTGGACAGCCCTTCGATGAGCAGTTCTTC. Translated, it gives CSVEDRGQPFDEQFF.

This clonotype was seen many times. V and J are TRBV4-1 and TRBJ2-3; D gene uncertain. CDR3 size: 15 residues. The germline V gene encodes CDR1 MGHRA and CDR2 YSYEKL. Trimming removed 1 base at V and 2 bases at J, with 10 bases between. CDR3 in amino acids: CASSQVVTPTDTQYF. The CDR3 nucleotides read TGCGCCAGCAGCCAAGTGGTCACACCCACAGATACGCAGTATTTT.

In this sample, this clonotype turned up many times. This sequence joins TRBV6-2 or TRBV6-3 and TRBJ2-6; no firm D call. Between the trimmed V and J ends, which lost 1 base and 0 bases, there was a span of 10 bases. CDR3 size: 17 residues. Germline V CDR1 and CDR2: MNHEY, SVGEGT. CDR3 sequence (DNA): TGTGCCAGCAGTTACTTAGCCTCAAGCTCTGGGGCCAACGTCCTGACTTTC. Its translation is CASSYLASSSGANVLTF.

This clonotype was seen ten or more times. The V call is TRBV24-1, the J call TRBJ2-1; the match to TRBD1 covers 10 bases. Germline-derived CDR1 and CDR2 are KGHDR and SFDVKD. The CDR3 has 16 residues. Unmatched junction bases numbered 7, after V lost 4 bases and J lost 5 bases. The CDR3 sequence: CATSESPGQGNNEQFF. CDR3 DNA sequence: TGTGCCACCAGTGAATCCCCGGGACAGGGGAACAATGAGCAGTTCTTC.

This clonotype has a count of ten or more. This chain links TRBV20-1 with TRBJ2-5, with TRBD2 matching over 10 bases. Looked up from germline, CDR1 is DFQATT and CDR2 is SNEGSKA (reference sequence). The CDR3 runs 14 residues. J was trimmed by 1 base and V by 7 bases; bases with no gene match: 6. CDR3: CSEKTSGIQETQYF. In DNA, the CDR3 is TGCAGTGAAAAAACTAGCGGGATCCAAGAGACCCAGTACTTC.